This note documents a single TCR beta chain sequence. The antigen remains undetermined. TCRdb keeps only in-frame clones here, not all; method: immunoSEQ multiplex PCR. The sample lists about 150,000 clones; approximately 89% were seen once. The germline gives CDR1 MGHDK, CDR2 SYGVNS. J gave up 2 bases and V 6 bases, and 11 bases lay outside the gene matches. The CDR3 is 16 residues long. This specimen belongs to a study of T cell responses to AZD1222 COVID-19 vaccine. Study results and caveats: Spike-specific TCR breadth and depth grew following two AZD1222 doses. Vaccine-associated CD4 TCRs ranged over spike, dominating at 160-218 and 743-854. Females outnumbered males among donors, who were mostly white British; clonal diversity was possibly underestimated.

The sequence came from an adult who received the AZD1222 COVID-19 vaccine. The material was peripheral blood, obtained 28 days after the second AZD1222 dose. The chain links TRBV25-1 to TRBJ2-3, with TRBD1 identical over 7 bases. The DNA for the CDR3 is TGTGCCAGCAGACCGACAAGGACAGGACCCACAGATACGCAGTATTTT. Its protein is CASRPTRTGPTDTQYF.